A selection of T cell receptor beta chains follows, all from one sample in a study of cytomegalovirus exposure and HLA in healthy donors. Only in-frame clones appear in the TCRdb table, and some are missing; sequencing was by immunoSEQ multiplex PCR. This repertoire includes about 170,000 clones. Sequenced: PBMCs. The receptors here all came from a woman aged 18-35 years in good health and CMV-seropositive. Both conserved end residues are part of each CDR3. A D gene is named only where the DNA matches it firmly.

length | J | D | V | DNA | CDR3
13 | TRBJ2-7 | - | TRBV6-1 | TGTGCCAGCAAGATGACTAGCTCCTACGAGCAGTACTTC | CASKMTSSYEQYF
13 | TRBJ2-7 | - | TRBV5-1 | TGCGCCAGCAGCTTGGGGAGGTCCTACGAGCAGTACTTC | CASSLGRSYEQYF
16 | TRBJ2-3 | TRBD2 | TRBV5-4 | TGTGCCAGCAGCTTGCCGGGAGGGCCAAAGGGCGATACGCAGTATTTT | CASSLPGGPKGDTQYF
14 | TRBJ1-1 | TRBD1 | TRBV6-5 | TGTGCCAGCGAGCACGGACAGGCTCACACTGAAGCTTTCTTT | CASEHGQAHTEAFF
17 | TRBJ2-3 | TRBD2 | TRBV19 | TGTGCCAGTAGTAGGGGACTAGCGGGGGACACAGCAGATACGCAGTATTTT | CASSRGLAGDTADTQYF
18 | TRBJ2-3 | TRBD2 | TRBV5-1 | TGCGCCAGCAGCATAGGACTAGGGCGGGGGTTTGGTACAGATACGCAGTATTTT | CASSIGLGRGFGTDTQYF
16 | TRBJ2-7 | TRBD2 | TRBV7-9 | TGTGCCAGCAGAACCTCGACGACTAGCGGCTCCTACGAGCAGTACTTC | CASRTSTTSGSYEQYF
14 | TRBJ1-2 | - | TRBV27 | TGTGCCAGCAGTTTATCCGGCGGCTTCTATGGCTACACCTTC | CASSLSGGFYGYTF
12 | TRBJ2-1 | TRBD2 | TRBV6-5 | TGTGCCAGCAGTTACCGGGGGGTTGAGCAGTTCTTC | CASSYRGVEQFF
16 | TRBJ2-7 | - | TRBV30 | TGTGCCTGGAGGCCGCCCCTAGAGACAGCTTACTACGAGCAGTACTTC | CAWRPPLETAYYEQYF
13 | TRBJ1-1 | - | TRBV5-4 | TGTGCCAGCAGCTTGACAGAGAACACTGAAGCTTTCTTT | CASSLTENTEAFF
15 | TRBJ2-7 | TRBD2 | TRBV6-5 | TGTGCCAGCAGTCGCCTGCGGGAGGGCTCCTACGAGCAGTACTTC | CASSRLREGSYEQYF
10 | TRBJ2-1 | - | TRBV6-6 | TGTGCCAGCCTCGGGAATGAGCAGTTCTTC | CASLGNEQFF
16 | TRBJ1-2 | TRBD1 | TRBV7-2 | TGTGCCACTACTCCGCCAGGGGGACAGACCCTGAGGGGCTACACCTTC | CATTPPGGQTLRGYTF
17 | TRBJ2-1 | TRBD2 | TRBV2 | TGTGCCAGCAGTGAAGTATGGACTAGCGGGTTTTACAATGAGCAGTTCTTC | CASSEVWTSGFYNEQFF
15 | TRBJ1-1 | TRBD1 | TRBV19 | TGTGCCAGTAGTCCTGGACAGGGGTTGAACACTGAAGCTTTCTTT | CASSPGQGLNTEAFF
14 | TRBJ1-5 | TRBD1 | TRBV5-6 | TGTGCCAGCAGCACGGGCACAGGGGCCAAACCCCAGCATTTT | CASSTGTGAKPQHF
14 | TRBJ1-5 | - | TRBV4-1 | TGCGCCAGCAGCCAGTGGGGCGGCAATCAGCCCCAGCATTTT | CASSQWGGNQPQHF
16 | TRBJ1-2 | TRBD1 | TRBV7-9 | TGTGCCAGCAGCTTAGGACAGGGCCCTAGGGGCTATGGCTACACCTTC | CASSLGQGPRGYGYTF
14 | TRBJ2-5 | - | TRBV19 | TGTGCCAGTAGTAGCTGGGAGAAACAAGAGACCCAGTACTTC | CASSSWEKQETQYF
14 | TRBJ1-5 | - | TRBV6-1 | TGTGCCAGCAGGGCCCCAGGGAATTTCCAGCCCCAGCATTTT | CASRAPGNFQPQHF
13 | TRBJ2-7 | - | TRBV7-2 | TGTGCCAGCAGCTTAGGTGAGGTCGGGGAGCAGTACTTC | CASSLGEVGEQYF
12 | TRBJ2-7 | - | TRBV29-1 | TGCAGCGCCCAAGTAGGGGGCTACGAGCAGTACTTC | CSAQVGGYEQYF
14 | TRBJ2-7 | - | TRBV19 | TGTGCCAGTAGTGCGAGCGGATACTCCTACGAGCAGTACTTC | CASSASGYSYEQYF
15 | TRBJ1-2 | TRBD1 | TRBV5-4 | TGTGCCAGCAGCCTGGGTGGACAGGGCAACTATGGCTACACCTTC | CASSLGGQGNYGYTF
15 | TRBJ1-1 | - | TRBV30 | TGTGCCTGGATCGGAGGCAACAGGGTCGTTCTTGAAGCTTTCTTT | CAWIGGNRVVLEAFF
15 | TRBJ2-7 | TRBD2 | TRBV7-9 | TGTGCCAGCAGCAGGGTAGCGGGAGAGAAGAACGAGCAGTACTTC | CASSRVAGEKNEQYF
19 | TRBJ2-1 | TRBD2 | TRBV11-3 | TGTGCCAGCAGCTCATTCACCGGGACTAGCGGGGGGCGTACATATGAGCAGTTCTTC | CASSSFTGTSGGRTYEQFF
14 | TRBJ2-5 | TRBD1 | TRBV18 | TGTGCCAGCTCCCCCGACAGGGTTGAAGAGACCCAGTACTTC | CASSPDRVEETQYF
14 | TRBJ1-2 | TRBD1 | TRBV7-8 | TGTGCCACCGCCTCGGGACAGGGTTACTATGGCTACACCTTC | CATASGQGYYGYTF
14 | TRBJ1-5 | - | TRBV19 | TGTGCCAGTAGTATAAGGGGTGACAATCAGCCCCAGCATTTT | CASSIRGDNQPQHF
16 | TRBJ2-3 | - | TRBV6-5 | TGTGCCAGCAGTTACTCAGGGGGGGGACCCACAGATACGCAGTATTTT | CASSYSGGGPTDTQYF
17 | TRBJ1-1 | TRBD1 | TRBV9 | TGTGCCAGCAGCGCCAACTTTCAGGGGGCACGGAACACTGAAGCTTTCTTT | CASSANFQGARNTEAFF
15 | TRBJ2-7 | - | TRBV2 | TGTGCCAGCAGTGAATCCCTAGCAACTCCCTACGAGCAGTACTTC | CASSESLATPYEQYF
13 | TRBJ2-1 | - | TRBV2 | TGTGCCAGCAGTGGGACTCCACCGCAGAGACAGTTCTTC | CASSGTPPQRQFF
15 | TRBJ1-1 | - | TRBV6-5 | TGTGCCAGCAGTTACGGAGGAGGGGACGCCACTGAAGCTTTCTTT | CASSYGGGDATEAFF
15 | TRBJ1-4 | - | TRBV6-5 | TGTGCCAGCAGGCCCAAGGGGGCAACTAATGAAAAACTGTTTTTT | CASRPKGATNEKLFF
15 | TRBJ1-2 | - | TRBV4-3 | TGCGCCAGCAGCCAAGATGAGGTTGGCGTCTATGGCTACACCTTC | CASSQDEVGVYGYTF
14 | TRBJ1-5 | - | TRBV7-8 | TGTGCCAGCAGCTTAGCGCCCACAGGGCAGCCCCAGCATTTT | CASSLAPTGQPQHF
15 | TRBJ2-2 | - | TRBV6-1 | TGTGCCAGCAGTGAAAGGGGCCTAGGACCCGGGGAGCTGTTTTTT | CASSERGLGPGELFF
12 | TRBJ2-7 | TRBD1 | TRBV28 | TGTGCCAGCAACCAGGGGGCCTACGAGCAGTACTTC | CASNQGAYEQYF
15 | TRBJ2-3 | TRBD2 | TRBV6-5 | TGTGCCAGCAGACGAGCGGGAGACGGCACAGATACGCAGTATTTT | CASRRAGDGTDTQYF
12 | TRBJ1-1 | TRBD1 | TRBV7-9 | TGTGCCAGCAGCCTAGACAGGGCTGAAGCTTTCTTT | CASSLDRAEAFF
15 | TRBJ1-1 | TRBD1 | TRBV18 | TGTGCCAGCTCACGCACAGCAGGACAGGAGGGCGAAGCTTTCTTT | CASSRTAGQEGEAFF
15 | TRBJ1-1 | - | TRBV5-1 | TGCGCCAGCAGCTTGATGTCAGGGAAGAACACTGAAGCTTTCTTT | CASSLMSGKNTEAFF
17 | TRBJ2-3 | TRBD2 | TRBV4-2 | TGTGCCAGCAGCCAAGGAAGAGCGGGGGGGCCTCAAGATACGCAGTATTTT | CASSQGRAGGPQDTQYF
15 | TRBJ2-7 | - | TRBV5-1 | TGCGCCAGCAGCTCTTACGGGACTTACTCCTACGAGCAGTACTTC | CASSSYGTYSYEQYF
14 | TRBJ1-5 | - | TRBV30 | TGTGCCTGGAGCCTTCGACAGAGCAATCAGCCCCAGCATTTT | CAWSLRQSNQPQHF
16 | TRBJ2-5 | TRBD1 | TRBV5-1 | TGCGCCAGCGCCAGACTGATTACAGGGGGTCAAGAGACCCAGTACTTC | CASARLITGGQETQYF
15 | TRBJ2-1 | TRBD2 | TRBV4-3 | TGCGCCAGCAGCCCGGGGACTAGCGGGGGGAATGAGCAGTTCTTC | CASSPGTSGGNEQFF
17 | TRBJ1-5 | - | TRBV30 | TGTGCCTGGAGTCCGGGACCAGGGGTCTATAGCAATCAGCCCCAGCATTTT | CAWSPGPGVYSNQPQHF